This TCR beta chain originates from a study of cytomegalovirus exposure and HLA in healthy donors. As for the donors, each was a healthy bone marrow donor. Amplification used 60 Vbeta primers and 13 Jbeta primers. Profiled with immunoSEQ multiplex PCR; TCRdb holds only in-frame clones, not every one. Recorded for this sample: 120,000 to 150,000 clones. Study-wide points: Immune exposure data for these donors was limited to CMV serostatus.

Comment on this clone: The antigen remains undetermined.

Sequenced material: PBMCs. The source is a woman aged 50 to 60 in good health and CMV-seronegative.

Written as DNA, the CDR3 is TGTGCCAGCAGTTACCGGGTGAAGATCGGGGGTTCACCCCTCCACTTT. This codes for CASSYRVKIGGSPLHF. The chain uses TRBV6-5 and TRBJ1-6; D is perhaps TRBD1 (5 bases). Germline assignment: CDR1 MNHEY and CDR2 SVGAGI. Trimming stripped 2 bases from V and 9 bases from J, with 17 bases between. The CDR3 extends over 16 amino acids.